The 16 T cell receptor beta chains presented below share a single source sample, sequenced in a study of blood T cell repertoires in COVID-19. TCRdb's table, derived via immunoSEQ multiplex PCR, lists solely in-frame clones and lacks some. The data contain about 45,000 clones, 80% to 95% of them singletons. Input material: peripheral blood. These receptor sequences come from a human donor in a cohort sampled during active COVID-19.

This clone appeared a few times. J is TRBJ2-1 and V is TRBV7-7, with D maybe TRBD2 (6 bases). Germline V lookup: CDR1 SSHAT, CDR2 FNYEAQ (reference sequence). The CDR3 is made up of 15 amino acids. CDR3 protein: CAAPRRGSSYNEQFF. The CDR3 nucleotides are TGTGCTGCACCTAGGCGGGGAAGCTCCTACAATGAGCAGTTCTTC.

The CDR3 nucleotides are TGTGCCTGGAGTGTTCAGGGATGGGGCTACGAGCAGTACTTC. Its protein product is CAWSVQGWGYEQYF. The gene calls are TRBV30 and TRBJ2-7, with a possible D match to TRBD1 (5 bases). The length of the CDR3 is 14 residues. Germline values: CDR1 GTSNPN, CDR2 SVGIG (reference sequence). V lost 0 bases and J lost 3, with 12 bases in between.

The chain employs TRBV5-6 and TRBJ1-1, with unresolved D. Trimming stripped 3 bases from V and 8 bases from J, with 8 bases between. Germline loops: CDR1 SGHDT, CDR2 YYEEEE. CDR3 length: 11 residues. This CDR3 reads CASSYQAEAFF. CDR3 nucleotides: TGTGCCAGCAGCTACCAGGCAGAAGCTTTCTTT.

The V gene is TRBV19, the J gene TRBJ1-5, with D maybe TRBD1 (6 bases). This CDR3 contains 13 residues. Germline V lookup: CDR1 LNHDA, CDR2 SQIVND (reference sequence). Trimming took off 8 bases at V and 2 bases at J, with 10 bases between the two ends. CDR3 sequence reads: CASGRGGNQPQHF. As DNA, the CDR3 is TGTGCCAGTGGCAGGGGAGGCAATCAGCCCCAGCATTTT.

The chain joins TRBV4-1 to TRBJ1-5; 8 bases agree with TRBD1. Trimming removed 1 base from V and 7 bases from J; junction bases left unmatched: 3. The CDR3 sequence is 14 residues long. Germline CDR1 and CDR2: MGHRA and YSYEKL. This CDR3 reads CASSQGQGWQPQHF. The CDR3 DNA reads as TGCGCCAGCAGCCAAGGACAGGGGTGGCAGCCCCAGCATTTT.

J is TRBJ2-7 and V is TRBV10-1, with a weak D call TRBD2 (6 bases). The CDR3 is 15 amino acids. CDR1 WNHNN and CDR2 SYGVQD come from the germline V gene (reference sequence). V was shortened by 0 bases and J by 5 bases, with 14 bases between the two germline ends. The CDR3 nucleotides are TGCGCCAGCAGTGAGTCGATTGGGGGGATCCACGAGCAGTACTTC. Translation: CASSESIGGIHEQYF.

V and J are TRBV18 and TRBJ1-1, with 10 nucleotides matching TRBD1. In germline, CDR1 is KGHSH, CDR2 LQKENI. The CDR3 has 15 residues. V trimming: 3 bases; J trimming: 3 bases; junction bases outside the gene matches: 4. The CDR3 is CASSPKTGGYTEAFF. CDR3 bases: TGTGCCAGCTCACCGAAGACAGGGGGCTACACTGAAGCTTTCTTT.

CDR3: CASSSGHPYEQYF. CDR3 sequence (DNA): TGTGCCAGCAGTTCCGGACACCCCTACGAGCAGTACTTC. The rearrangement uses TRBV6-2 or TRBV6-3 and TRBJ2-7; perhaps TRBD1 as D (5 bases). Trimming pared 4 bases from V and 2 bases from J, leaving 9 bases between. The V gene's germline CDR1 is MNHEY and CDR2 SVGEGT. This CDR3 has 13 residues.

A single count supports this clone. This chain joins TRBV7-2 and TRBJ2-3, with D possibly matching TRBD2 (6 bases). The germline V gene encodes CDR1 SGHTA and CDR2 FQGNSA. The CDR3 consists of 15 residues. V was shortened by 4 bases and J by 6 bases, with 17 bases between the two germline ends. The CDR3 region is CASSSWGDPSDTQYF. The CDR3 DNA is TGTGCCAGCAGCTCGTGGGGGGACCCCTCCGATACGCAGTATTTT.

The J gene is TRBJ2-2, the V gene TRBV9; the D gene is possibly TRBD1 (5 bases). Germline V gene sequence: CDR1 SGDLS, CDR2 YYNGEE. V was cut by 0 bases and J by 5 bases, with 17 bases left in between. This CDR3 contains 17 residues. The CDR3 region has the DNA TGTGCCAGCAGCGTAGTGGGGCAGGGCCTTACGACCGGGGAGCTGTTTTTT. Translation gives CASSVVGQGLTTGELFF.

The chain recombines TRBV6-5 with TRBJ2-5, with D possibly matching TRBD1 (6 bases). Germline V gene lookup returns CDR1 MNHEY and CDR2 SVGAGI. The V gene lost 6 bases and the J gene lost 5 bases, with 13 bases spanning the gap. The CDR3 spans 13 residues. This CDR3 is CASRQGIDETQYF. CDR3 coding DNA: TGTGCCAGCAGACAGGGAATCGACGAGACCCAGTACTTC.

The chain links TRBV6-5 to TRBJ1-1; tentative D call: TRBD1 (5 bases). The CDR3 extends over 12 amino acids. From germline, CDR1 is MNHEY and CDR2 SVGAGI. Trimming stripped 4 bases from V and 11 bases from J, with 14 bases between. The CDR3 DNA reads TGTGCCAGCAGTTCCGTTCGGGGGAATGCTTTCTTT. Amino acids: CASSSVRGNAFF.

The chain combines TRBV6-2 or TRBV6-3 with TRBJ2-7; 7 bases align to TRBD2. V lost 6 bases to trimming and J lost 2 bases; unmatched junction nucleotides: 10. Germline V gene lookup returns CDR1 MNHEY and CDR2 SVGEGT. The CDR3 is 15 residues long. The DNA for the CDR3 is TGTGCCAGCAGACCTTTGGCGGGAGACCCCTACGAGCAGTACTTC. Residues: CASRPLAGDPYEQYF.

V and J are TRBV4-3 and TRBJ2-6, with TRBD1 as a possible D gene (5 bases). The length of the CDR3 is 18 residues. The V gene lost 0 bases and the J gene lost 0 bases, with 12 bases spanning the gap. Per germline, CDR1 LGHNA and CDR2 YSLEER. CDR3 DNA sequence: TGCGCCAGCAGCCAAGATTACAGGTTGACCTCTGGGGCCAACGTCCTGACTTTC. Translated: CASSQDYRLTSGANVLTF.

The rearrangement uses TRBV5-1 and TRBJ1-1; D gene ambiguous. CDR1 is SGHRS, CDR2 YFSETQ, per germline. Trimming took off 4 bases at V and 2 bases at J, with 9 bases between the two ends. CDR3 length: 13 amino acids. CDR3: CASSGRGNTEAFF. Here the CDR3 DNA reads TGCGCCAGCAGCGGCAGAGGAAACACTGAAGCTTTCTTT.

The chain recombines TRBV18 with TRBJ2-1; 8 positions match TRBD1. From germline, CDR1 is KGHSH and CDR2 LQKENI. The CDR3 runs 14 residues. The V gene end was trimmed by 6 bases and the J gene end by 7 bases; junction bases not matched to a gene: 8. CDR3 bases: TGTGCCAGCTCCCCCGGGACAGGTCCTAATGAGCAGTTCTTC. It specifies CASSPGTGPNEQFF.